The sequence of this T cell receptor (beta chain) was determined in a study of regulatory T cells in long-lasting Graves disease. This CDR3 has 13 amino acids. Per the germline V gene, CDR1 is SEHNR and CDR2 is FQNEAQ (reference sequence). V lost 3 bases and J lost 6, with 8 bases in between. The time point denotes: newly diagnosed GD, antithyroid drugs for less than 3 months. PBMCs provided the RNA from which the TCR library was made. The TCR beta library used iRepertoire HTBI primers with Arm-PCR amplification of CDR3. TCRdb called the multiplex PCR reads again in MiXCR, with one record for every CDR3 protein. This table has approximately 230,000 distinct CDR3 sequences, around 16% appearing once.

The sequence came from a female donor with Graves disease. The material sequenced was peripheral blood mononuclear cells (PBMCs), taken at new diagnosis, from a patient treated with antithyroid drugs. The V gene is TRBV7-9, the J gene TRBJ2-2; tentatively, D is TRBD2 (5 bases). CDR3 residues: CASSFTEAGELFF. CDR3 coding DNA: TGTGCCAGCAGCTTTACGGAGGCCGGGGAGCTGTTTTTT.